The rows below give T cell receptor beta chains drawn from one sample of a study of CD8+ T cells in alopecia areata. Generated by immunoSEQ multiplex PCR, the TCRdb table keeps only in-frame clones and is missing some. The data contain about 34,000 clones, around 59% of them singletons. The specimen sequenced was NKG2D-high CD8+ T cells sorted from blood. The receptors come from a human donor with alopecia areata. CDR3s include the opening cysteine and the closing phenylalanine or tryptophan. D genes are given only for firm matches. Clone size, where shown, is once, few, many, or a class for clones that have expanded.

J	V	size	D	length	CDR3	DNA
TRBJ1-2	TRBV5-6	-	-	12	CASSAQGYGYTF	TGTGCCAGCAGCGCTCAGGGGTATGGCTACACCTTC
TRBJ1-1	TRBV5-1	-	-	15	CASSFEVRRNTEAFF	TGCGCCAGCAGCTTTGAAGTCAGAAGGAACACTGAAGCTTTCTTT
TRBJ1-1	TRBV2	-	-	16	CASRTIPGTGNTEAFF	TGTGCCAGCAGGACGATTCCCGGGACGGGGAATACTGAAGCTTTCTTT
TRBJ2-3	TRBV28	-	TRBD2	15	CASSFPGGGTDTQYF	TGTGCCAGCAGTTTCCCGGGGGGGGGCACAGATACGCAGTATTTT
TRBJ2-7	TRBV4-3	-	TRBD2	17	CASSRYGNSGGADEQYF	TGCGCCAGCAGCCGATACGGGAATAGCGGGGGGGCTGACGAGCAGTACTTC
TRBJ2-3	TRBV30	-	-	10	CAWSLDTQYF	TGTGCCTGGAGTTTAGATACGCAGTATTTT
TRBJ2-5	TRBV5-6	-	-	11	CASSFGKTQYF	TGTGCCAGCAGCTTTGGGAAGACCCAGTACTTC
TRBJ2-7	TRBV28	few	-	15	CASIDILQAGYEQYF	TGTGCCAGCATAGACATCCTGCAGGCCGGGTACGAGCAGTACTTC
TRBJ1-1	TRBV25-1	-	TRBD1	14	CASSWAGGRTEAFF	TGTGCCAGCAGTTGGGCAGGGGGCCGAACTGAAGCTTTCTTT
TRBJ1-2	TRBV7-9	few	-	12	CAAVDTYYGYTF	TGTGCCGCGGTGGACACCTACTATGGCTACACCTTC
TRBJ1-5	TRBV6-1	-	TRBD1	15	CASSVTGGGNQPQHF	TGTGCCAGCAGCGTCACAGGGGGGGGCAATCAGCCCCAGCATTTT
TRBJ2-3	TRBV7-8	few	-	16	CASSSSGVGDTDTQYF	TGTGCCAGCAGCTCCTCGGGGGTAGGGGACACAGATACGCAGTATTTT
TRBJ2-1	TRBV7-8	-	TRBD1	17	CASSLRGQTSSYNEQFF	TGTGCCAGCAGCTTGAGGGGACAGACGAGCTCCTACAATGAGCAGTTCTTC
TRBJ2-2	TRBV6-1	-	-	15	CASSELSENTGELFF	TGTGCCAGCAGTGAACTATCGGAGAACACCGGGGAGCTGTTTTTT
TRBJ2-7	TRBV5-6	-	-	16	CASSWERDWMPYEQYF	TGTGCCAGCAGCTGGGAACGGGACTGGATGCCCTACGAGCAGTACTTC
TRBJ2-2	TRBV27	-	TRBD1	14	CASSVRTGAGELFF	TGTGCCAGCAGTGTTCGGACAGGGGCCGGGGAGCTGTTTTTT
TRBJ2-1	TRBV4-3	few	TRBD2	19	CASSQDREGTSGWQNEQFF	TGCGCCAGCAGCCAAGATCGGGAGGGGACTAGCGGGTGGCAGAATGAGCAGTTCTTC
TRBJ2-7	TRBV28	-	-	14	CASSLWTEGYEQYF	TGTGCCAGCAGTTTATGGACAGAAGGCTACGAGCAGTACTTC
TRBJ2-5	TRBV5-2	-	-	16	CASSQASSEGQETQYF	TGTGCCAGCAGCCAGGCTAGCTCCGAGGGACAAGAGACCCAGTACTTC
TRBJ2-5	TRBV7-8	-	-	15	CASSLGTAAQETQYF	TGTGCCAGCAGCTTAGGGACAGCTGCCCAAGAGACCCAGTACTTC
TRBJ2-2	TRBV23-1	few	-	13	CASRRKNTGELFF	TGCGCCAGCAGACGAAAGAACACCGGGGAGCTGTTTTTT
TRBJ2-2	TRBV13	-	TRBD1	16	CASSLMLTQGAGELFF	TGTGCCAGCAGCTTAATGCTCACACAGGGGGCCGGGGAGCTGTTTTTT
TRBJ1-5	TRBV13	-	-	15	CASSLSGAGNQPQHF	TGTGCCAGCAGCTTATCCGGGGCCGGCAATCAGCCCCAGCATTTT
TRBJ1-5	TRBV27	-	-	15	CASSFRQDGNQPQHF	TGTGCCAGCAGTTTCAGGCAGGATGGCAATCAGCCCCAGCATTTT
TRBJ2-7	TRBV4-3	-	TRBD1	16	CASSPDLTGTGTEQYF	TGCGCCAGCAGCCCAGACCTTACCGGGACAGGAACCGAGCAGTACTTC
TRBJ2-7	TRBV4-1	-	-	15	CASSQDVTAVSEQYF	TGCGCCAGCAGCCAAGATGTAACCGCAGTGAGCGAGCAGTACTTC
TRBJ1-1	TRBV27	few	TRBD1	14	CASSTGTGRAEAFF	TGTGCCAGCAGCACCGGGACAGGGAGGGCTGAAGCTTTCTTT
TRBJ2-7	TRBV11-2	-	-	12	CASSFSGVEQYF	TGTGCCAGCAGCTTTTCTGGAGTGGAGCAGTACTTC
TRBJ2-7	TRBV5-1	-	-	15	CASSLAVSRTDEQYF	TGCGCCAGCAGCTTGGCCGTTAGCAGGACCGACGAGCAGTACTTC
TRBJ2-1	TRBV28	-	-	18	CASSPRGGAAGSYNEQFF	TGTGCCAGCAGTCCTCGAGGGGGGGCTGCGGGAAGTTACAATGAGCAGTTCTTC
TRBJ2-7	TRBV4-3	few	-	16	CASSQEKGTLSYEQYF	TGCGCCAGCAGCCAAGAGAAGGGGACCCTATCATACGAGCAGTACTTC
TRBJ2-5	TRBV6-6	few	-	11	CASSYQETQYF	TGTGCCAGCAGTTACCAAGAGACCCAGTACTTC
TRBJ2-7	TRBV12-5	-	-	10	CASAVYEQYF	TGTGCTAGTGCCGTCTACGAGCAGTACTTC
TRBJ2-7	TRBV7-9	-	-	13	CASSPTGRGEQYF	TGTGCCAGCAGCCCCACGGGGAGAGGGGAGCAGTACTTC
TRBJ2-1	TRBV10-3	many	-	13	CAISTPQNNEQFF	TGTGCCATCTCCACTCCACAAAACAATGAGCAGTTCTTC
TRBJ2-7	TRBV27	-	-	14	CASSPAGRTYEQYF	TGTGCCAGCAGCCCGGCAGGGAGAACGTACGAGCAGTACTTC
TRBJ2-7	TRBV10-2	-	TRBD1	14	CASSGQGASYEQYF	TGCGCCAGCAGCGGACAGGGGGCATCCTACGAGCAGTACTTC
TRBJ2-5	TRBV19	few	-	15	CASSMSASIQETQYF	TGTGCCAGTAGTATGTCAGCCAGCATACAAGAGACCCAGTACTTC
TRBJ1-1	TRBV5-4	-	-	16	CASSPHGGRMNTEAFF	TGTGCCAGCAGCCCCCACGGGGGGCGAATGAACACTGAAGCTTTCTTT
TRBJ1-1	TRBV19	few	TRBD1	13	CASSSQGAKEAFF	TGTGCCAGTAGTAGCCAGGGGGCGAAGGAAGCTTTCTTT
TRBJ2-3	TRBV5-1	-	-	14	CASSLAVATDTQYF	TGCGCCAGCAGCTTGGCCGTCGCCACAGATACGCAGTATTTT